The entry below describes one TCR beta chain. Trimming took 6 bases from V and 9 from J; bases not matched to a gene: 12. The CDR3 length is 16 residues. The V gene's germline CDR1 is SEHNR and CDR2 FQNEAQ (reference sequence). Sequencing used immunoSEQ multiplex PCR; TCRdb keeps in-frame clones, though not all of them. This sample has millions of clones; around 94% occur once, and the top ten carry roughly 0.15%. The data originate from a study of shared clonotypes between healthy human individuals. Donors included only healthy HIV-negative adults lacking recent acute infections or vaccinations. Donors comprised only Caucasian adults living in Nashville, Tennessee. Splitting of CD4+ cells produced CD45RA+ naive and CD45RA-negative memory subsets.

The genes are TRBV7-9 and TRBJ2-1; 12 bases are a match to TRBD2. The sequencing sample was made of naive CD4+ T cells sorted from blood. Subset meaning: CD45RA+ positively selected. This sequence was found in a man younger than 35 in good health. The CDR3 nucleotides are TGTGCCAGCAGTTCAACTCAGACTAGCGGGAGAGGTGAGCAGTTCTTC. Translation gives CASSSTQTSGRGEQFF.